These T cell receptor beta chains were read from a single sample in a study of shared clonotypes between healthy human individuals. Sequencing was performed with immunoSEQ multiplex PCR; in TCRdb, only in-frame clones are kept and a portion is missing. This sample yields around 1,900,000 clones, of which over 85% are seen a single time; roughly 1.7% belongs to the top ten. Source material: naive CD8+ T cells from PBMCs. Receptors were obtained from a man between 18 and 29 years old in good health. Some clones in this sample may be carry-over from other donors' samples. Each CDR3 is given without its conserved first and last residue. Fields, in order: V gene, J gene, CDR3 protein.

V gene: TRBV6-5
J gene: TRBJ2-7
CDR3 protein: ASSHPSGRFNEQY

V gene: TRBV15
J gene: TRBJ1-1
CDR3 protein: ATSRDRGMNTEAF

V gene: TRBV7-8
J gene: TRBJ2-5
CDR3 protein: ASSYLAGHQETQY

V gene: TRBV2
J gene: TRBJ1-3
CDR3 protein: ASRGQGTNTIY

V gene: TRBV13
J gene: TRBJ1-1
CDR3 protein: ASSNDQNTEAF

V gene: TRBV6-5
J gene: TRBJ2-7
CDR3 protein: ASSTRTGGEQY

V gene: TRBV5-1
J gene: TRBJ1-5
CDR3 protein: ASSLDRGPSQPQH

V gene: TRBV4-1
J gene: TRBJ2-7
CDR3 protein: ASSQGATPQGNYEQY

V gene: TRBV28
J gene: TRBJ2-2
CDR3 protein: ASSDRGPGVGELF

V gene: TRBV6-5
J gene: TRBJ2-1
CDR3 protein: ASVAAAGPDNEQF

V gene: TRBV27
J gene: TRBJ1-1
CDR3 protein: ASRIDRGLTEAF

V gene: TRBV27
J gene: TRBJ2-1
CDR3 protein: ASTGLSYNEQF

V gene: TRBV5-1
J gene: TRBJ2-7
CDR3 protein: ASSLRQTYEQY

V gene: TRBV6-5
J gene: TRBJ2-5
CDR3 protein: ASSFGEEETQY

V gene: TRBV29-1
J gene: TRBJ2-1
CDR3 protein: SVEEGFRSYNEQF

V gene: TRBV7-8
J gene: TRBJ2-7
CDR3 protein: ASSARALSSYEQY

V gene: TRBV6-5
J gene: TRBJ2-1
CDR3 protein: ASSGTSLYNEQF

V gene: TRBV7-9
J gene: TRBJ2-7
CDR3 protein: ASSRQGMVAYEQY

V gene: TRBV27
J gene: TRBJ2-2
CDR3 protein: ASSHGQGAGGELF